The present T cell receptor (beta chain) was sequenced within a study of T cells in Graves' hyperthyroidism and ophthalmopathy. Study findings and constraints: With a median lead of around 5.9 months before onset, the model predicted ophthalmopathy.

RNA transcripts gave rise to amplified TCR beta CDR3 regions. The TCR CDR3 was amplified in a first-round RT-PCR using the HTBI primer set. TCRdb independently ran MiXCR on the multiplex PCR reads; one entry per CDR3 protein. The table shows under 650,000 distinct CDR3 sequences, with under 20% occurring only once. The ends were cut back, 5 bases at V and 10 bases at J, with 15 bases in the middle. This CDR3 contains 13 residues. The germline CDR1 and CDR2 sequences are SGHAT and FQDESV (reference sequence). About this clonotype: Its antigen is unidentified. This may be a read error: a much more frequent sequence differs by one nucleotide.

When ophthalmopathy did not progress within 18 months, Graves' hyperthyroidism was considered stable. Patients aged 18 to 65 had newly diagnosed hyperthyroidism lasting under 2 months. For the diagnoses, clinical symptoms, serum thyroxine and TRAb, thyroid ultrasound and orbital computed tomography were used. Sequences were obtained from blood. This chain uses TRBV11-1 with TRBJ2-1; tentatively, D is TRBD2 (6 bases). This TCR was recovered from a woman younger than 45 with Graves' hyperthyroidism. The chain's CDR3 is CASSPLLAGEQFF. DNA for the CDR3: TGTGCCAGCAGCCCCCTACTAGCTGGCGAGCAGTTCTTC.